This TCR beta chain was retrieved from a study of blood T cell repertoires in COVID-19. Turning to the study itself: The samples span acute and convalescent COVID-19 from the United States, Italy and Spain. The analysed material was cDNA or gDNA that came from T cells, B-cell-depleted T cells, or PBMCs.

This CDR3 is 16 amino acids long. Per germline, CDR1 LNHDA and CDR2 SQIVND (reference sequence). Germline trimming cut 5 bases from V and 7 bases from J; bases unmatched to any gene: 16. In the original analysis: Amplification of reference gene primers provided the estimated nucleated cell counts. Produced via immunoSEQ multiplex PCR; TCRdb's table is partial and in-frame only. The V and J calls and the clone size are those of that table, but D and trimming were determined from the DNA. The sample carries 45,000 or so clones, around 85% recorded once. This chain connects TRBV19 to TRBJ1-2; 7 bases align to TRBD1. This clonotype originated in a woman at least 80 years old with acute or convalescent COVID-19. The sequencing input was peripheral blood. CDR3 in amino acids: CASSFTGTAVSSGYTF. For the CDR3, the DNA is TGTGCCAGTAGTTTTACCGGGACAGCCGTATCTAGTGGCTACACCTTC.